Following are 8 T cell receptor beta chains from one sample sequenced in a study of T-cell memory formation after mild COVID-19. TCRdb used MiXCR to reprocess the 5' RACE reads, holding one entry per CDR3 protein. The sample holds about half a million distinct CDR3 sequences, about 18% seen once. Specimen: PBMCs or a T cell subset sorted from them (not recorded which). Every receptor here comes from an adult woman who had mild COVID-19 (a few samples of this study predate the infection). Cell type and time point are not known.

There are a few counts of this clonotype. The CDR3 DNA follows: TGTGCCAGCAAAAACAGGGAACGGAACACTGAAGCTTTCTTT. This encodes CASKNRERNTEAFF. This chain connects TRBV12-3 or TRBV12-4 to TRBJ1-1, with D maybe TRBD1 (6 bases). This CDR3 spans 14 amino acids. The V end was cut by 7 bases, the J end by 1 base, with 13 bases between.

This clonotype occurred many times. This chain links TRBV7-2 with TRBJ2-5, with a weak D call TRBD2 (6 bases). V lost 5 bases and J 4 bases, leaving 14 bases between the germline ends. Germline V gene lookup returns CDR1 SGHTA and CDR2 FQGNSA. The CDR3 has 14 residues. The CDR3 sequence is CASSPPPGLETQYF. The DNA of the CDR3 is TGTGCCAGCAGCCCACCCCCGGGACTAGAGACCCAGTACTTC. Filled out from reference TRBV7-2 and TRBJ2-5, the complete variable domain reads GAGVSQSPSNKVTEKGKDVELRCDPISGHTALYWYRQSLGQGLEFLIYFQGNSAPDKSGLPSDRFSAERTGGSVSTLTIQRTQQEDSAVYLCASSPPPGLETQYFGPGTRLLVL.

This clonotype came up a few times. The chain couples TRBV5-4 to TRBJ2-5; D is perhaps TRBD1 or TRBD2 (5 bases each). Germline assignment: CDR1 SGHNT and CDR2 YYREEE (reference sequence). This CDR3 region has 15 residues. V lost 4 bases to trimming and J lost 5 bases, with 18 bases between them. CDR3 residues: CASSPGRDITETQYF. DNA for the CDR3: TGTGCCAGCAGCCCGGGACGGGATATAACCGAGACCCAGTACTTC.

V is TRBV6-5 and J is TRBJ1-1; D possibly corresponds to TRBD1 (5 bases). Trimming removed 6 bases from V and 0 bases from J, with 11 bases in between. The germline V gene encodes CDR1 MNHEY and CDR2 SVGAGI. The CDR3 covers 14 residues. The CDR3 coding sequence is TGTGCCAGCAGCCCCGGACACCTGAACACTGAAGCTTTCTTT. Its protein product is CASSPGHLNTEAFF.

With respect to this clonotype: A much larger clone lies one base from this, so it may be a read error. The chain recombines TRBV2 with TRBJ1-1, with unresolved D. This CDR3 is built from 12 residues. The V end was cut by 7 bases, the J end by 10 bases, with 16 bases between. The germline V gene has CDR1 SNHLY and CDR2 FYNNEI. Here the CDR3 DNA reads TGTGCCAGCACCGCCGCACCTCCTGGAGCTTTCTTT. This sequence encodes CASTAAPPGAFF.

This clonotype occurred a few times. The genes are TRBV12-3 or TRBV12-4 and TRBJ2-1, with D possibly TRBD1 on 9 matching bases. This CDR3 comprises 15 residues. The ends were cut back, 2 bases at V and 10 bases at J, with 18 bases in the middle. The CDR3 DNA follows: TGTGCCAGCAGTTTAAGCGGGGGACAGGGTGGAGAGCAGTTCTTC. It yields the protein CASSLSGGQGGEQFF.

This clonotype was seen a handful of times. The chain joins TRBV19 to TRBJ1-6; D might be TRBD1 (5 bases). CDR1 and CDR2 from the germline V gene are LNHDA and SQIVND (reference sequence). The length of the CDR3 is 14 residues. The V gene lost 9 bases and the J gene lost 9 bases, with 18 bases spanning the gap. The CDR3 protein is CASQGFGDGSPLHF. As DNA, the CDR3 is TGTGCCAGCCAGGGTTTTGGAGACGGTTCACCCCTCCACTTT.

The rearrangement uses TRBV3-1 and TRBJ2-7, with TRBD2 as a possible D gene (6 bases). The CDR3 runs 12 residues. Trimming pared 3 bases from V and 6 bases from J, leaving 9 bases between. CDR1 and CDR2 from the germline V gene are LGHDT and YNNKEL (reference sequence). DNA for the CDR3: TGTGCCAGCAGCCATCGGGACTTCGAGCAGTACTTC. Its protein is CASSHRDFEQYF.